The rows below give T cell receptor beta chains drawn from one sample of a study of shared clonotypes between healthy human individuals. Repertoires were generated with immunoSEQ multiplex PCR, while TCRdb's copy carries only in-frame clones and drops some. The table lists roughly 1 million clones, approximately 68% of them singletons. The sample consisted of memory CD4+ T cells sorted from blood. These receptor sequences come from a young man in good health. CDR3s include the opening cysteine and the closing phenylalanine or tryptophan. The order of the fields is clone size, J gene, D gene, V gene, CDR3 protein, CDR3 DNA. A D gene is named only where the DNA matches it firmly. Not all rows give a size; the values are once, few, many and, for expanded clones, a class.

>few|TRBJ2-3|TRBD2|TRBV28
CASSSFTSGISVTQYF
TGTGCCAGCAGTTCGTTCACTAGCGGGATCAGCGTTACGCAGTATTTT
>-|TRBJ2-2|-|TRBV9
CASSVEVGTGELFF
TGTGCCAGCAGCGTAGAGGTGGGGACCGGGGAGCTGTTTTTT
>-|TRBJ1-4|TRBD1|TRBV28
CASQTGNEKLFF
TGTGCCAGCCAGACAGGGAATGAAAAACTGTTTTTT
>-|TRBJ2-3|-|TRBV25-1
CASSDPRGGSQGVYTQYF
TGTGCCAGCAGCGACCCGAGGGGGGGGTCCCAGGGCGTCTATACGCAGTATTTT
>-|TRBJ2-4|-|TRBV6-5
CASSHIGEGNIQYF
TGTGCCAGCAGTCACATCGGAGAAGGGAACATTCAGTACTTC
>-|TRBJ2-3|TRBD1|TRBV5-1
CASSTQGAAADTQYF
TGCGCCAGCTCGACCCAGGGGGCCGCTGCAGATACGCAGTATTTT
>-|TRBJ1-4|-|TRBV4-1
CASSQTTWITNEKLFF
TGCGCCAGCAGCCAGACCACCTGGATTACTAATGAAAAGCTGTTTTTT
>-|TRBJ2-1|-|TRBV28
CASPPAGHDNEQFF
TGTGCCAGCCCACCAGCGGGACACGACAATGAGCAGTTCTTC
>-|TRBJ1-6|-|TRBV5-6
CASSLTGSSYNSPLHF
TGTGCCAGCAGCTTAACAGGGAGCTCCTATAATTCACCCCTCCACTTT
>-|TRBJ1-2|TRBD1|TRBV19
CASSILGQGEKGYTF
TGTGCCAGTAGTATACTAGGACAGGGGGAGAAAGGCTACACCTTC
>-|TRBJ2-2|-|TRBV18
CASSPRQTGELFF
TGTGCCAGCTCACCAAGGCAGACCGGGGAGCTGTTTTTT
>-|TRBJ2-2|-|TRBV18
CASSLRTANTGELFF
TGTGCCAGCTCACTGCGGACAGCGAACACCGGGGAGCTGTTTTTT
>-|TRBJ1-1|-|TRBV7-9
CASSLGFQNTEAFF
TGTGCCAGCAGCTTGGGCTTTCAGAACACTGAAGCTTTCTTT
>-|TRBJ2-1|-|TRBV5-1
CASSRASSYNEQFF
TGCGCCAGCAGTAGGGCCAGCTCCTACAATGAGCAGTTCTTC
>-|TRBJ1-1|-|TRBV5-6
CASSPGGSGVKNTEAFF
TGTGCCAGCAGCCCTGGGGGGTCGGGGGTTAAGAACACTGAAGCTTTCTTT
>once|TRBJ2-5|TRBD1|TRBV4-2
CASSQIGGAETQYF
TGTGCCAGCAGCCAAATAGGGGGCGCGGAGACCCAGTACTTC
>-|TRBJ1-4|TRBD1|TRBV7-2
CASSATGTDNEKLFF
TGTGCCAGCAGCGCTACCGGGACAGATAATGAAAAACTGTTTTTT
>-|TRBJ2-5|TRBD2|TRBV10-2
CASGLAGETQYF
TGCGCCAGTGGACTAGCGGGAGAGACCCAGTACTTC
>-|TRBJ2-7|TRBD2|TRBV6-5
CASRRTSEREQYF
TGTGCCAGCAGGAGGACTAGCGAGAGGGAGCAGTACTTC
>once|TRBJ2-2|TRBD2|TRBV9
CASSLLADNTGELFF
TGTGCCAGCAGTCTTCTAGCGGATAACACCGGGGAGCTGTTTTTT
>-|TRBJ2-1|-|TRBV4-1
CASSQGGAKRWNEQFF
TGCGCCAGCAGCCAAGGAGGGGCCAAACGGTGGAATGAGCAGTTCTTC
>-|TRBJ2-3|-|TRBV7-3
CASSLMGTGSTDTQYF
TGTGCCAGCAGCTTAATGGGTACAGGGAGCACAGATACGCAGTATTTT
>-|TRBJ1-2|-|TRBV7-2
CASSLVGNYGYTF
TGTGCCAGCAGCTTAGTAGGGAACTATGGCTACACCTTC
>-|TRBJ2-7|TRBD2|TRBV5-1
CASSYTSGDSYEQYF
TGCGCCAGCAGCTATACTAGCGGGGACTCCTACGAGCAGTACTTC
>-|TRBJ1-5|TRBD1|TRBV6-1
CASSDGQGYGQPQHF
TGTGCCAGCAGTGACGGACAGGGTTATGGTCAGCCCCAGCATTTT
>-|TRBJ2-7|-|TRBV30
CAWSRGSGYEQYF
TGTGCCTGGAGTCGGGGAAGTGGCTACGAGCAGTACTTC
>-|TRBJ2-3|TRBD2|TRBV4-1
CASSPGSLGASGLGSPTDTQYF
TGCGCCAGCAGCCCCGGGTCCCTTGGGGCTAGCGGGCTCGGTTCGCCCACAGATACGCAGTATTTT
>-|TRBJ2-1|TRBD2|TRBV4-1
CASSRTSGGSSYNEQFF
TGCGCCAGCAGCCGGACTAGCGGGGGGTCCTCCTACAATGAGCAGTTCTTC
>-|TRBJ2-5|-|TRBV10-1
CARGRARWTQYF
TGCGCCAGGGGACGGGCGAGGTGGACCCAGTACTTC
>once|TRBJ2-3|-|TRBV7-9
CASSMLATDTQYF
TGTGCCAGCAGCATGCTAGCGACAGATACGCAGTATTTT
>many|TRBJ1-1|-|TRBV10-1
CASSRNSNTEAFF
TGCGCCAGCAGTAGGAACAGCAACACTGAAGCTTTCTTT
>-|TRBJ1-5|-|TRBV28
CASTRGHGREGFQPQHF
TGTGCCAGCACCCGAGGCCATGGCAGGGAGGGCTTCCAGCCCCAGCATTTT
>few|TRBJ2-3|TRBD2|TRBV11-2
CASSLERGAAGAQYF
TGTGCCAGCAGCTTAGAGCGGGGGGCGGCCGGGGCGCAGTATTTT
>-|TRBJ2-5|-|TRBV19
CASSIGGVEAETQYF
TGTGCCAGTAGTATCGGAGGGGTCGAGGCAGAGACCCAGTACTTC
>few|TRBJ2-1|-|TRBV3-1/TRBV3-2
CASHVEFF
TGTGCCAGTCACGTAGAGTTCTTC
>-|TRBJ2-1|-|TRBV19
CASSMEAAASASSSYNEQFF
TGTGCCAGTAGTATGGAAGCGGCGGCTAGCGCCTCGAGCTCCTACAATGAGCAGTTCTTC
>once|TRBJ2-7|-|TRBV9
CASSVDGDRSYEQYF
TGTGCCAGCAGCGTAGATGGTGACAGGTCCTACGAGCAGTACTTC
>-|TRBJ2-1|TRBD2|TRBV30
CAWEPKTSGKYNEQFF
TGTGCCTGGGAACCGAAGACTAGCGGGAAATACAATGAGCAGTTCTTC
>few|TRBJ1-6|-|TRBV30
CAWRLLNSPLHF
TGTGCCTGGAGACTTCTGAATTCACCCCTCCACTTT
>-|TRBJ2-5|TRBD2|TRBV2
CASSYRLAGAQETQYF
TGTGCCAGCAGTTATCGACTAGCGGGGGCTCAAGAGACCCAGTACTTC
>-|TRBJ2-5|-|TRBV5-1
CASSLGSRDGETQYF
TGCGCCAGCAGCTTGGGCTCAAGGGATGGGGAGACCCAGTACTTC
>-|TRBJ1-3|TRBD1|TRBV25-1
CASSPGTVFGNTIYF
TGTGCCAGCAGCCCCGGGACAGTTTTTGGAAACACCATATATTTT
>few|TRBJ2-7|-|TRBV18
CASSPRAGGVNEQYF
TGTGCCAGCTCACCACGGGCCGGGGGCGTCAACGAGCAGTACTTC
>-|TRBJ2-1|TRBD1|TRBV19
CASSWDRGNEQFF
TGTGCCAGTAGCTGGGACAGGGGCAATGAGCAGTTCTTC
>few|TRBJ2-3|TRBD1|TRBV7-9
CASSINTGGGADTQYF
TGTGCCAGCAGCATTAACACAGGGGGTGGGGCAGATACGCAGTATTTT
>-|TRBJ2-7|-|TRBV28
CASTPDGSTYEQYF
TGTGCCAGCACTCCTGATGGGAGTACCTACGAGCAGTACTTC
>-|TRBJ1-6|-|TRBV14
CASSQESRASPLHF
TGTGCCAGCAGCCAAGAGTCGAGGGCTTCACCCCTCCACTTT
>-|TRBJ2-7|TRBD1|TRBV5-1
CASSLGDRVSYEQYF
TGCGCCAGCAGCTTGGGGGACAGGGTCTCCTACGAGCAGTACTTC
>few|TRBJ2-2|TRBD1|TRBV5-8
CASIDRDRAGTGELFF
TGTGCCAGCATCGACAGGGACAGGGCGGGAACCGGGGAGCTGTTTTTT
>-|TRBJ2-7|-|TRBV7-9
CASSPDGYPSYEQYF
TGTGCCAGCAGCCCGGATGGCTACCCCAGTTACGAGCAGTACTTC
>-|TRBJ1-3|-|TRBV7-6
CASSSTGSGNTIYF
TGTGCCAGCAGCTCCACAGGCTCTGGAAACACCATATATTTT
>-|TRBJ2-7|TRBD2|TRBV5-1
CASSLGGSGKYEQYF
TGCGCCAGCAGCTTGGGCGGGAGTGGGAAGTACGAGCAGTACTTC
>-|TRBJ2-3|TRBD2|TRBV5-1
CASSRNSGGAGTDTQYF
TGCGCCAGCAGCAGGAATAGCGGGGGGGCTGGCACAGATACGCAGTATTTT
>few|TRBJ1-1|-|TRBV19
CASNLNGGRTEAFF
TGTGCCAGTAACCTCAACGGGGGACGAACTGAAGCTTTCTTT